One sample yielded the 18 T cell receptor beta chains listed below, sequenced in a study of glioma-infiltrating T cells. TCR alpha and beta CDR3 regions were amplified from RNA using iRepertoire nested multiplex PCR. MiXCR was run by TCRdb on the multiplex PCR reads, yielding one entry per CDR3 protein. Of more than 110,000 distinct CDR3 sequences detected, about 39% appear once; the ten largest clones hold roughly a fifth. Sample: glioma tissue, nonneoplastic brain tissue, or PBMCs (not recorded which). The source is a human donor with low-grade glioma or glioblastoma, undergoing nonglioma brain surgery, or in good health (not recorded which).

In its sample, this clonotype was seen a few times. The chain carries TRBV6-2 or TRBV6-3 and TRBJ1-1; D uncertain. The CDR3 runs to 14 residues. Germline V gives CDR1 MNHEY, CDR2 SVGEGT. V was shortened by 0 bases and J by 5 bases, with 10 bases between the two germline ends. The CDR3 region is CASSYSDRKTEAFF. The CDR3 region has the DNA TGTGCCAGCAGTTACTCGGACCGTAAGACTGAAGCTTTCTTT.

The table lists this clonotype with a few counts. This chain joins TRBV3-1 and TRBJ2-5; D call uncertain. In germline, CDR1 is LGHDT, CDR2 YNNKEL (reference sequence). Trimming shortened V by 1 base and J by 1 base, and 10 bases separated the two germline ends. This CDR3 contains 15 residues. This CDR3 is CASSQVGSRQETQYF. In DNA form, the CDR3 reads TGTGCCAGCAGCCAAGTTGGCAGCCGCCAAGAGACCCAGTACTTC.

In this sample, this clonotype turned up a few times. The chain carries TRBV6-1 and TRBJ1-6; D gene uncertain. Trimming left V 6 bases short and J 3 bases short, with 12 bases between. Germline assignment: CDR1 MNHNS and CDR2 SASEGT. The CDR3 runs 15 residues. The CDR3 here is CASSPRRVYNSPLHF. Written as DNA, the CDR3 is TGTGCCAGCAGCCCAAGGAGGGTCTATAATTCACCCCTCCACTTT.

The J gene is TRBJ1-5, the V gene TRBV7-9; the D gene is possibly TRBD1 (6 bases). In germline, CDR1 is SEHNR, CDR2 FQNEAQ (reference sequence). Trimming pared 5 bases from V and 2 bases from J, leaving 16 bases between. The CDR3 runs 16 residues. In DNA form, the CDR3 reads TGTGCCAGCAGCAATCATACAGGGTCTCGCAATCAGCCCCAGCATTTT. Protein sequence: CASSNHTGSRNQPQHF.

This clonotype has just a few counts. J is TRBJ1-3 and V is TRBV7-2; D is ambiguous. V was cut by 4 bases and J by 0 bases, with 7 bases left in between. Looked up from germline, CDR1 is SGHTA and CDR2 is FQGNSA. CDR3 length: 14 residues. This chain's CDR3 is CASSSGLSGNTIYF. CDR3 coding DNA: TGTGCCAGCAGCTCCGGGCTCTCTGGAAACACCATATATTTT.

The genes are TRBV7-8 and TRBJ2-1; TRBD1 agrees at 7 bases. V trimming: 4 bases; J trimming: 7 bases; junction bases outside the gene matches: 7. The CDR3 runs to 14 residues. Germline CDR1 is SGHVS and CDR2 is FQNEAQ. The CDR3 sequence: CASSSYRGYNEQFF. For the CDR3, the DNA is TGTGCCAGCAGCTCCTACAGGGGCTATAATGAGCAGTTCTTC. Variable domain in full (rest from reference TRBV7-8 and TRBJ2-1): GAGVSQSPRYKVAKRGQDVALRCDPISGHVSLFWYQQALGQGPEFLTYFQNEAQLDKSGLPSDRFFAERPEGSVSTLKIQRTQQEDSAVYLCASSSYRGYNEQFFGPGTRLTVL.

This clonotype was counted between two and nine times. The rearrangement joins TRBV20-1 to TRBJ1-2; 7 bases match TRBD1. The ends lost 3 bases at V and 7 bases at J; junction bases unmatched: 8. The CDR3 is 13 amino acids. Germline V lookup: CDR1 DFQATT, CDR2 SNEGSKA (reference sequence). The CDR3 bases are TGCAGTGCTAGTCCAAGAGGGGGCTCTGGCTACACCTTC. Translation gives CSASPRGGSGYTF.

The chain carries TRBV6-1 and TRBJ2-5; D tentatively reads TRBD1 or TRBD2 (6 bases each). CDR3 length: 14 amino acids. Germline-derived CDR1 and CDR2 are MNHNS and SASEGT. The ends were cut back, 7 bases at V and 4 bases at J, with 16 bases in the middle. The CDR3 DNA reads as TGTGCCAGCACCCGAGGAGGGGGGCGAGAGACCCAGTACTTC. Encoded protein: CASTRGGGRETQYF.

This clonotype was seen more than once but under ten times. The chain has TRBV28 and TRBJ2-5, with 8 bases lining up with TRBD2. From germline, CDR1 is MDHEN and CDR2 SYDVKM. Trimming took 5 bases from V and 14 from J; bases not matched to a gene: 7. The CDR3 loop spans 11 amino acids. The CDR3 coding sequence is TGTGCCAGCAGTGAAACTAGCGGAGCTTACTTC. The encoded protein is CASSETSGAYF.

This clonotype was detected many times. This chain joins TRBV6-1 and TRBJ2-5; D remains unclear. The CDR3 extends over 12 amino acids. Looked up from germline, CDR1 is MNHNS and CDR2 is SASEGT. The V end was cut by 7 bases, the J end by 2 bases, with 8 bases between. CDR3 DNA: TGTGCCAGCACCCGGTCACAAGAGACCCAGTACTTC. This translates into CASTRSQETQYF.

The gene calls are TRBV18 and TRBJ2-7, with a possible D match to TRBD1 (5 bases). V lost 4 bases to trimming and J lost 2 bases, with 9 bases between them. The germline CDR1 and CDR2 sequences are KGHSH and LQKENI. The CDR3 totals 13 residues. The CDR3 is CASSRTGTYEQYF. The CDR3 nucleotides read TGTGCCAGCTCACGAACAGGTACCTACGAGCAGTACTTC.

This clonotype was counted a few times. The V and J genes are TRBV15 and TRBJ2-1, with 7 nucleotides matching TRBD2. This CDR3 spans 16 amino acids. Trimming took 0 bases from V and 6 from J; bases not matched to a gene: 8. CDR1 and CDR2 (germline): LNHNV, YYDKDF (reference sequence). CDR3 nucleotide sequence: TGTGCCACCAGCAGAGATCAGAGCGGGACGCTCAATGAGCAGTTCTTC. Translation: CATSRDQSGTLNEQFF.

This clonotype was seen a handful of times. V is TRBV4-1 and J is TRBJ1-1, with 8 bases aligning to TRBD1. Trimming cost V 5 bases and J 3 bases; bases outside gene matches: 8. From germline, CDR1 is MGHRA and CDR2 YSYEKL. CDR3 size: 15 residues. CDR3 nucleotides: TGCGCCAGCAGCTCCCCGACAGGGGCGTACACTGAAGCTTTCTTT. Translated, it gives CASSSPTGAYTEAFF.

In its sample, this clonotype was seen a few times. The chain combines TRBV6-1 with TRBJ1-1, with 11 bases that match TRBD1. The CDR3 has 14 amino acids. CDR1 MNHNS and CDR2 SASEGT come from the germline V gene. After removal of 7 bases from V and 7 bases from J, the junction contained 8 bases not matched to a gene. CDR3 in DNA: TGTGCCAGCAAGAACCGGGACAGGGGGAATGAAGCTTTCTTT. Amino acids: CASKNRDRGNEAFF.

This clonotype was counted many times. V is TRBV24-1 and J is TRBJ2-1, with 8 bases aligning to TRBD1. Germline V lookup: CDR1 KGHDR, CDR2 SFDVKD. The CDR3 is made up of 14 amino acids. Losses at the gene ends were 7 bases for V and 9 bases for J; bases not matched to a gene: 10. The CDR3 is CATSRTGSNREQFF. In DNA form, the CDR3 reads TGTGCCACCAGCAGGACAGGGTCAAATCGTGAGCAGTTCTTC.

The CDR3 is CASSDYYEQYF. In DNA form, the CDR3 reads TGTGCCAGCAGCGACTACTACGAGCAGTACTTC. This chain links TRBV6-2 or TRBV6-3 with TRBJ2-7; possible D gene TRBD2, 5 bases. Germline V gene data show CDR1 as MNHEY and CDR2 as SVGEGT. Trimming stripped 6 bases from V and 3 bases from J, with 6 bases between. The CDR3 consists of 11 residues.

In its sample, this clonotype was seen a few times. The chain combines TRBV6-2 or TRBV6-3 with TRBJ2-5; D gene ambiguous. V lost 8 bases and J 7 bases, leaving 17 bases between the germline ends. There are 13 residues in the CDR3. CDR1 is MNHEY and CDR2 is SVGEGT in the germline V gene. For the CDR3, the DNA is TGTGCCAGCTGGGGAACAGAGACTTGGACCCAGTACTTC. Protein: CASWGTETWTQYF.

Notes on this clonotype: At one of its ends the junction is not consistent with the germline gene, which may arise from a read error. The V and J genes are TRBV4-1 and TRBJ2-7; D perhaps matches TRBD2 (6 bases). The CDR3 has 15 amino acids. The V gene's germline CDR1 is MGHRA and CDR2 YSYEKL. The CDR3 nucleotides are TGCGCCAGCAGCCGTTCCACGGGGACTTTAATGGAGCCGTACTTC. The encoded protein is CASSRSTGTLMEPYF.